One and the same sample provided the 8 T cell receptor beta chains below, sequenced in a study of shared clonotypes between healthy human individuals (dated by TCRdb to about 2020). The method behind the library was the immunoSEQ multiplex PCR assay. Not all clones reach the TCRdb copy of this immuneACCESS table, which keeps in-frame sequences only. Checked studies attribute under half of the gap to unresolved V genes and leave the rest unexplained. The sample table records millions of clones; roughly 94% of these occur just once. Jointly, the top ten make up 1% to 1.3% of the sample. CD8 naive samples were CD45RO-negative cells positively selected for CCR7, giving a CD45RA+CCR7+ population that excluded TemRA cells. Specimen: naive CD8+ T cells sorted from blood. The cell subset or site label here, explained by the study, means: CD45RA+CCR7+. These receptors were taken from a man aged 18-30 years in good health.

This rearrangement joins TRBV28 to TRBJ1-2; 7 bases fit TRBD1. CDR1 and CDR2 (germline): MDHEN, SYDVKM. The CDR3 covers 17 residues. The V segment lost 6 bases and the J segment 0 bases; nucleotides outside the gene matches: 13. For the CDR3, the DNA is TGTGCCAGCAGCCCGGAGGGGGCACACTCCCCTAACTATGGCTACACCTTC. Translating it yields CASSPEGAHSPNYGYTF.

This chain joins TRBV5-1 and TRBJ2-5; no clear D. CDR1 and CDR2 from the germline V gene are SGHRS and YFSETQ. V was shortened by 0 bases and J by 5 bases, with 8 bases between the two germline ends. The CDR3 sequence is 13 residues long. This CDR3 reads CASSLGPLETQYF. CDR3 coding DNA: TGCGCCAGCAGCTTGGGGCCACTCGAGACCCAGTACTTC.

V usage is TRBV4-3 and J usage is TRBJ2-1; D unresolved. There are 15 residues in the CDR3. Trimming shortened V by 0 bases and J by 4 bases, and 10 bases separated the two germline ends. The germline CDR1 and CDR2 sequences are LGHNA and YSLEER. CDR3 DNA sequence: TGCGCCAGCAGCCAAGAGTTGCTCACTTACAATGAGCAGTTCTTC. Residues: CASSQELLTYNEQFF.

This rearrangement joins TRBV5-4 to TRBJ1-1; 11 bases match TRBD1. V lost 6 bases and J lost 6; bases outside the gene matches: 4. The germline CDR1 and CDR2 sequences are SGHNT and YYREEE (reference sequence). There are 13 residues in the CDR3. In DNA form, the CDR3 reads TGTGCCAGCACCGGGACAGGGGGGCCTGAAGCTTTCTTT. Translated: CASTGTGGPEAFF.

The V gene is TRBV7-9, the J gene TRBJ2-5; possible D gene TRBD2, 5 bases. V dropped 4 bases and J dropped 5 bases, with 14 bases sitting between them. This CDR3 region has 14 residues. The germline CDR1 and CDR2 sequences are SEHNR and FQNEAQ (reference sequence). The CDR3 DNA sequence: TGTGCCAGCAGCTCCCCGCGGGTTGGCGAGACCCAGTACTTC. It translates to CASSSPRVGETQYF.

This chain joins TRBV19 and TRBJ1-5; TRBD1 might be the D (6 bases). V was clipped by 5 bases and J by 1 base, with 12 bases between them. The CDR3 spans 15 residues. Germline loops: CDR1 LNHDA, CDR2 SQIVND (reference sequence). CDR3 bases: TGTGCCAGTAGTCCCGCGACAGGAAGCAATCAGCCCCAGCATTTT. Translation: CASSPATGSNQPQHF.

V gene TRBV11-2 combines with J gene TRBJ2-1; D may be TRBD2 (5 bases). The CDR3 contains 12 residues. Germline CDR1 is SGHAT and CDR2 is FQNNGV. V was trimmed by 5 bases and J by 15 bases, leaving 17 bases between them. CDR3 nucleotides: TGTGCCAGCAGCCGGGCCGGAGGCGGACGGTTCTTC. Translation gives CASSRAGGGRFF.

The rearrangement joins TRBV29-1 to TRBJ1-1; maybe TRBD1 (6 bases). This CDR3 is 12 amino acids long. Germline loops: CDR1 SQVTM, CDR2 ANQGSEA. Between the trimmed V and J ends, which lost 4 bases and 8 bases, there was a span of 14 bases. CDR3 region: CSVAGGPKEAFF. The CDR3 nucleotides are TGCAGCGTTGCGGGGGGCCCCAAAGAAGCTTTCTTT.